The 5 T cell receptor beta chains below all came from one sample that was sequenced in a study of human T cells and chemical hapten exposure. One entry per CDR3 protein results from TCRdb running MiXCR on the RACE reads. The data contain under 90,000 distinct CDR3 sequences, 7% to 9% of them singletons. Time point reported: healthy volunteer bleed at 6 weeks. Extraction of total RNA was performed on unfractionated whole blood. The material sequenced was whole blood. The receptors stem from a male donor in good health. Some clones in this sample may be carry-over from other donors' samples.

At least ten counts were recorded for this clonotype. This chain joins TRBV12-5 and TRBJ2-7; a possible D gene is TRBD2 (5 bases). This CDR3 region has 12 residues. V gave up 3 bases and J gave up 4 bases, with 7 bases separating them. Looked up from germline, CDR1 is LGHNT and CDR2 is FRNRAP. CDR3 in amino acids: CASGFTGYEQYF. The CDR3 bases are TGTGCTAGTGGTTTTACGGGGTACGAGCAGTACTTC.

This clonotype was observed a handful of times. The J gene is TRBJ1-3, the V gene TRBV2; D may be TRBD1 (6 bases). The V and J ends lost 5 bases and 3 bases respectively, with 14 bases between them. The CDR3 spans 15 residues. The germline CDR1 and CDR2 sequences are SNHLY and FYNNEI. CDR3 nucleotides: TGTGCCAGCAGTACTACTCAGGGGCTTGGAAACACCATATATTTT. Its translation: CASSTTQGLGNTIYF.

The chain uses TRBV6-1 and TRBJ1-1; TRBD1 matches at 11 bases. The CDR3 consists of 15 residues. V lost 3 bases to trimming and J lost 7 bases; unmatched junction nucleotides: 7. Germline CDR1 MNHNS, CDR2 SASEGT. CDR3 sequence (DNA): TGTGCCAGCAGTGAGCTGGACAGGGGGCCCGATGAAGCTTTCTTT. Translating gives CASSELDRGPDEAFF.

V and J are TRBV5-4 and TRBJ2-7, with D possibly TRBD2 on 6 matching bases. CDR1 SGHNT and CDR2 YYREEE come from the germline V gene (reference sequence). This CDR3 is 12 amino acids long. Trimming took off 4 bases at V and 7 bases at J, with 12 bases between the two ends. The CDR3: CASSTTGSEQYF. CDR3 DNA sequence: TGTGCCAGCAGCACCACCGGGAGTGAGCAGTACTTC.

This clonotype was observed a handful of times. The V call is TRBV5-6, the J call TRBJ2-5; TRBD1 is a possible D gene (6 bases). Trimming cost V 4 bases and J 7 bases, with 14 bases left between them. Germline CDR1 is SGHDT and CDR2 is YYEEEE. The CDR3 is made up of 13 amino acids. DNA of the CDR3: TGTGCCAGCAGCCAGGACAGTACGGGGACCCAGTACTTC. Protein product: CASSQDSTGTQYF.